Sequencing of this TCR beta chain was carried out in a study of PD-1 blockade in classical Hodgkin lymphoma. Study at large: Nivolumab dosing for patients was 3 mg/kg, administered intravenously every 2 weeks. Study-level points and caveats: Newly diagnosed and completely responding patients shared comparable baseline diversity.

The ends were cut back, 4 bases at V and 7 bases at J, with 13 bases in the middle. There are 13 residues in the CDR3. Looked up from germline, CDR1 is SQVTM and CDR2 is ANQGSEA. In regard to this clone: Its target is unknown.

Profiling relied on immunoSEQ multiplex PCR, and the TCRdb table lists in-frame clones only, not all of them. The sample has roughly 36,000 clones; around 80% are singletons. Time point noted: cycle 4 day 1 (C4D1), after less than 7 weeks of nivolumab. Each patient relapsed following autologous stem cell transplantation, and prior brentuximab vedotin exposure differed. Under best response, outcomes were complete response, partial response or progressive disease. The clonotype comes from a human donor with classical Hodgkin lymphoma. The chain employs TRBV29-1 and TRBJ2-2; no definite D call. The source was peripheral blood mononuclear cells (PBMCs), collected before the fourth cycle of nivolumab. Here the CDR3 reads CSVVMVADGELFF. The CDR3 DNA reads TGCAGCGTTGTTATGGTTGCGGACGGGGAGCTGTTTTTT.